What follows describes a single T cell receptor (beta chain). The antigen this receptor binds is unknown. No base qualities exist here, and no much larger clone lies one base off it. These data belong to a study of blood T cell repertoires in COVID-19 (dated by TCRdb to 2020 to 2022). As for the study more broadly: Collaborator samples came from the United States, Italy and Spain and covered acute and convalescent phases of COVID-19. Deeply sampled blood TCRbeta repertoires from subjects exposed to, actively infected with, or recovered from COVID-19 were included in the dataset. The repertoires were released in a freely available public database meant as a resource for research on the immune response to SARS-CoV-2. The material from the prospective study consisted of cDNA or gDNA derived from T cells, B-cell-depleted T cells, or PBMCs. Where available, HLA class I and class II types were taken from metadata supplied by the sample provider and were not determined by assay-based typing. The samples were drawn from two sources: the first 160 participants of the ongoing ImmuneRACE study, and 1,000 to 1,500 subjects contributed by 6 global collaborators. The sample metadata nearly always contained a de-identified subject ID, COVID-19 status, age in years and sex.

At the junction V is shortened by 1 base and J by 6 bases, with 10 bases in between. The cysteine opens and the phenylalanine closes a CDR3 of 13 amino acids. Only CDR3 DNA remains: 39 bases, in frame from the first base. The germline V gene encodes CDR1 SEHNR and CDR2 FQNEAQ (reference sequence). Results and caveats for the whole study, not just this receptor: Clinical and demographic metadata were provided uncurated, with the amount varying by source and participant.

TCRbeta CDR3 regions were amplified from genomic DNA by means of the immunoSEQ Assay, a bias-controlled multiplex PCR. In the paper's pipeline: Within the assay, amplification of reference gene primers was used to estimate how many nucleated cells each sample contained. Sequence reads were collapsed and filtered to measure the absolute abundance of every unique TCRbeta CDR3 rearrangement. For each sample, productive Simpson clonality was calculated as the square root of Simpson's diversity index across productive rearrangements. The immuneACCESS repertoire file appears here via TCRdb, limited to in-frame rearrangements. These files lack a portion of the clones; in checked studies, under half of the deficit traces to unresolved V genes, and the cause of the others is not known. That table gives V, J and clone size, and the DNA gave D and trimming. The sample table holds over 250,000 clones, of which approximately 84% were seen once. Of the sample, more than 1.4% is held by the ten largest clones.

At one collaborating source in Seattle, patients were enrolled during active infection and were followed longitudinally through the course of disease. Each collaborating institution followed its own protocols to collect whole blood in K2EDTA tubes. For TCRbeta analysis, collaborator samples were shipped as frozen whole blood, as isolated PBMCs, or as DNA extracted from either sample type. The source material was peripheral blood. The TCR comes from a human donor with COVID-19, enrolled during active disease. The donor label of this sample is uncertain. The rearrangement joined TRBV7-9 to TRBJ2-7; TRBD2 is perhaps the D gene, given 5 matching bases. The CDR3 corresponds to CASSLEGATEQYF. The nucleotide sequence reads TGTGCCAGCAGCTTAGAGGGAGCCACCGAGCAGTACTTC. Reference TRBV7-9 and TRBJ2-7 genes cover what lies past the CDR3, so the full variable domain is DTGVSQNPRHKITKRGQNVTFRCDPISEHNRLYWYRQTLGQGPEFLTYFQNEAQLEKSRLLSDRFSAERPKGSFSTLEIQRTEQGDSAMYLCASSLEGATEQYFGPGTRLTVT.